This TCR beta chain emerged from a study of cytomegalovirus exposure and HLA in healthy donors. PCR involved 60 Vbeta and 13 Jbeta primers. Produced via immunoSEQ multiplex PCR; TCRdb's table is partial and in-frame only. The repertoire holds 160,000 or so clones, with 70% to 85% as singletons. The sequence was obtained from a male donor in good health and CMV-seronegative. The sequenced sample consisted of PBMCs.

As DNA, the CDR3 is TGTGCCAGCAGTTACGCGGGACAGGGGGTTGGCGGGGAGCTGTTTTTT. This gives the protein CASSYAGQGVGGELFF. This chain uses TRBV6-5 with TRBJ2-2; 11 positions agree with TRBD1. V shed 2 bases and J 7 bases; nucleotides not matched to a gene: 6. This CDR3 spans 16 amino acids. CDR1 and CDR2 (germline): MNHEY, SVGAGI.